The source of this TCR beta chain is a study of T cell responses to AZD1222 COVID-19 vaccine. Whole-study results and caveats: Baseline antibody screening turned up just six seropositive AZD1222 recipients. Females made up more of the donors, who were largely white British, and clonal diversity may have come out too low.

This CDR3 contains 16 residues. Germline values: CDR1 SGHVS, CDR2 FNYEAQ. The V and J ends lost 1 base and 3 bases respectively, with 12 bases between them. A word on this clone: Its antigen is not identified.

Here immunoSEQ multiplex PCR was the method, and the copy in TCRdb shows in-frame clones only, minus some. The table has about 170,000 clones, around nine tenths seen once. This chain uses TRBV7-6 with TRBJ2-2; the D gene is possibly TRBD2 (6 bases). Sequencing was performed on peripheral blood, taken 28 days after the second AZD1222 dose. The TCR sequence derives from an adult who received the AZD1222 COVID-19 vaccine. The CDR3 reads CASSLGMRGDTGELFF. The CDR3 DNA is TGTGCCAGCAGCTTAGGGATGCGGGGAGACACCGGGGAGCTGTTTTTT.